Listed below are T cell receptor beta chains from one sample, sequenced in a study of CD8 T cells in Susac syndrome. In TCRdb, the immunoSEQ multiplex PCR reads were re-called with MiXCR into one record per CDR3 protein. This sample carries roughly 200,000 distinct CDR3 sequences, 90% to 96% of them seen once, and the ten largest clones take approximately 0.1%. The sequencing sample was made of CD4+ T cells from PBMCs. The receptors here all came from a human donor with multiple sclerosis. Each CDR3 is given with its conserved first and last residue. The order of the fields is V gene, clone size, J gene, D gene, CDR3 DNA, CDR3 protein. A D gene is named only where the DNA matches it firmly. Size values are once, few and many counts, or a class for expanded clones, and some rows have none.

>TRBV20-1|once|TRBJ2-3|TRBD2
TGCAGTGCGCGGACACCGGGGGGGACAGATACGCAGTATTTT
CSARTPGGTDTQYF
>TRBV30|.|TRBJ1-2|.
TGTGCCTGGAGTGCCGACCGGGAATATTATGGCTACACCTTC
CAWSADREYYGYTF
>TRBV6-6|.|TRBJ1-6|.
TGTGCCAGCACCGGGGAAGTCGGATCACCCCTCCACTTT
CASTGEVGSPLHF
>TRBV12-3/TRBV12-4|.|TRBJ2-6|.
TGTGCCAGCAGTTCCCTGGGCAACGTCCTGACTTTC
CASSSLGNVLTF
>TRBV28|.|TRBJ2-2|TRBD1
TGTGCCGCACGCGCTGATGCCCCCGGGACAGGGTTTCCGGTGGAGCTGTTTTTT
CAARADAPGTGFPVELFF
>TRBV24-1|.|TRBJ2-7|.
TGTGCCACCAGTGATTCCCCCTACGAGCAGTACTTC
CATSDSPYEQYF
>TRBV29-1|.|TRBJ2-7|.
TGCAGCGTTGGGCAGGGGAACTACGAGCAGTACTTC
CSVGQGNYEQYF
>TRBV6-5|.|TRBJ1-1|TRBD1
TGTGCCAGCAGTTACTCGCGGACAGGGACAGCTTTCTTT
CASSYSRTGTAFF
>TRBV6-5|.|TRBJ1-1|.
TGTGCCAGCAGTCTACAGGGCGCGGTGAACACTGAAGCTTTCTTT
CASSLQGAVNTEAFF
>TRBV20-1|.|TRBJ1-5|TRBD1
TGCAGTGCTAGGACAGGGACTAGCAATCAGCCCCAGCATTTT
CSARTGTSNQPQHF
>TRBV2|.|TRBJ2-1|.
TGTGCCAGCAGTGAAGCGCGGGGAGTCAATGAGCAGTTCTTC
CASSEARGVNEQFF
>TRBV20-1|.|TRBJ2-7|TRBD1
TGCAGTGCTAGACGCAGGGGGCTAGACGAGCAGTACTTC
CSARRRGLDEQYF
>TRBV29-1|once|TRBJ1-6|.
TGCAGCGGCCGGGACGACTATAATTCACCCCTCCACTTT
CSGRDDYNSPLHF
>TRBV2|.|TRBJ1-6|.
TGTGCCAGCAGGGGGGATTTTGGGTCACCCCTCCACTTT
CASRGDFGSPLHF
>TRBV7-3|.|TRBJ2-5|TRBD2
TGTGCCAGCAGTAAACTAGCGGGGGGACTTGAGACCCAGTACTTC
CASSKLAGGLETQYF
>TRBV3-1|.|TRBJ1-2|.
TGTGCCAGCAGCATCTTGCTGGGAGGGTTGGACGGCTACACCTTC
CASSILLGGLDGYTF
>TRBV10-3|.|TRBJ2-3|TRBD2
TGTGCCATCAGTGATCGAATGGTTCATAGCGGGGGGGCAGATACGCAGTATTTT
CAISDRMVHSGGADTQYF
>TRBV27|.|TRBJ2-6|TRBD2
TGTGCCAGCAGTCCCGGGACTAGCGGTACGTGGACCTTCTCTGGGGCCAACGTCCTGACTTTC
CASSPGTSGTWTFSGANVLTF
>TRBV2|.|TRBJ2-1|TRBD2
TGTGCCAGCAGTCTGGCGGGGGTCTCCTACAATGAGCAGTTCTTC
CASSLAGVSYNEQFF
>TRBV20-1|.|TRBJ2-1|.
TGCAGTGCGGCCGTCGGGACCGGTTACAATGAGCAGTTCTTC
CSAAVGTGYNEQFF
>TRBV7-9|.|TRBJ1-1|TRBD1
TGTGCCAGCAGCTTTGTACAGGGGACTGAAGCTTTCTTT
CASSFVQGTEAFF
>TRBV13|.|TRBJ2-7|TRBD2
TGTGCCAGCAGCTTAGCAGCGGGGAGCTACGAGCAGTACTTC
CASSLAAGSYEQYF
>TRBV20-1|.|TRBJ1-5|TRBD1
TGCAGTACGACAGGGGGCACGGGCAATCAGCCCCAGCATTTT
CSTTGGTGNQPQHF
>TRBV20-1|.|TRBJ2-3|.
TGCAGTGCTAGTTTACCTCTGCGTGGGTACACAGATACGCAGTATTTT
CSASLPLRGYTDTQYF
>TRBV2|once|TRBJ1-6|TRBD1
TGTGCCAGCAGTGAAAATACAGGGGTTCATTCACCCCTCCACTTT
CASSENTGVHSPLHF
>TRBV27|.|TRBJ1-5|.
TGTGCCAGCAGGCCCAGGGGATGGGGCAATCAGCCCCAGCATTTT
CASRPRGWGNQPQHF
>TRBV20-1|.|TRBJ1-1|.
TGCAGTGCTAGAGAGATTTATGCGGGGAACACTGAAGCTTTCTTT
CSAREIYAGNTEAFF
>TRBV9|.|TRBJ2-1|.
TGTGCCAGCAGCAGGGGGTCACTAGGGGCCAATGAGCAGTTCTTC
CASSRGSLGANEQFF
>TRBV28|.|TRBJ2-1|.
TGTGCCAGCAGAGGACAGTCGTACAATGAGCAGTTCTTC
CASRGQSYNEQFF
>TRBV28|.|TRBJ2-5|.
TGTGCCAGCAGTTTAACAGAGCTCCAAGAGACCCAGTACTTC
CASSLTELQETQYF
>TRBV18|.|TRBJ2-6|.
TGTGCCAGCTCACCACAGGGTATTGCCGGGGCCAACGTCCTGACTTTC
CASSPQGIAGANVLTF
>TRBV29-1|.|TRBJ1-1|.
TGCAGCGTTCAAACGGGAATAAATCGTGAAGCTTTCTTT
CSVQTGINREAFF